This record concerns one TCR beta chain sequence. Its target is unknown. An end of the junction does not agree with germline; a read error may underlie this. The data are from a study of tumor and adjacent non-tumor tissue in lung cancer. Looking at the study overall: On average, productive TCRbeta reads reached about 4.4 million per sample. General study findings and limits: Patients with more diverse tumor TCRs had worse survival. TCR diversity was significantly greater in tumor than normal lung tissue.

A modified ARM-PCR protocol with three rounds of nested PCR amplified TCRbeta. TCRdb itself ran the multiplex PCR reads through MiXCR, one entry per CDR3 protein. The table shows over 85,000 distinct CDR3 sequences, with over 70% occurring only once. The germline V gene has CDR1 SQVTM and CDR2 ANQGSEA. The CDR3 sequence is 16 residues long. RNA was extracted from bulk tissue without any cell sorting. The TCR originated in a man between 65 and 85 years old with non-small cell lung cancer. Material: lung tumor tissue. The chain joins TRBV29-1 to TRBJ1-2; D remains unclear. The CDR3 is CSVVPYQTSGEGDYTF. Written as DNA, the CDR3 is TGCAGCGTTGTCCCCTATCAAACCTCGGGAGAAGGTGACTACACATTC. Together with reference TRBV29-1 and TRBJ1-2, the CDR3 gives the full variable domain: SAVISQKPSRDICQRGTSLTIQCQVDSQVTMMFWYRQQPGQSLTLIATANQGSEATYESGFVIDKFPISRPNLTFSTLTVSNMSPEDSSIYLCSVVPYQTSGEGDYTFGSGTRLTVV.